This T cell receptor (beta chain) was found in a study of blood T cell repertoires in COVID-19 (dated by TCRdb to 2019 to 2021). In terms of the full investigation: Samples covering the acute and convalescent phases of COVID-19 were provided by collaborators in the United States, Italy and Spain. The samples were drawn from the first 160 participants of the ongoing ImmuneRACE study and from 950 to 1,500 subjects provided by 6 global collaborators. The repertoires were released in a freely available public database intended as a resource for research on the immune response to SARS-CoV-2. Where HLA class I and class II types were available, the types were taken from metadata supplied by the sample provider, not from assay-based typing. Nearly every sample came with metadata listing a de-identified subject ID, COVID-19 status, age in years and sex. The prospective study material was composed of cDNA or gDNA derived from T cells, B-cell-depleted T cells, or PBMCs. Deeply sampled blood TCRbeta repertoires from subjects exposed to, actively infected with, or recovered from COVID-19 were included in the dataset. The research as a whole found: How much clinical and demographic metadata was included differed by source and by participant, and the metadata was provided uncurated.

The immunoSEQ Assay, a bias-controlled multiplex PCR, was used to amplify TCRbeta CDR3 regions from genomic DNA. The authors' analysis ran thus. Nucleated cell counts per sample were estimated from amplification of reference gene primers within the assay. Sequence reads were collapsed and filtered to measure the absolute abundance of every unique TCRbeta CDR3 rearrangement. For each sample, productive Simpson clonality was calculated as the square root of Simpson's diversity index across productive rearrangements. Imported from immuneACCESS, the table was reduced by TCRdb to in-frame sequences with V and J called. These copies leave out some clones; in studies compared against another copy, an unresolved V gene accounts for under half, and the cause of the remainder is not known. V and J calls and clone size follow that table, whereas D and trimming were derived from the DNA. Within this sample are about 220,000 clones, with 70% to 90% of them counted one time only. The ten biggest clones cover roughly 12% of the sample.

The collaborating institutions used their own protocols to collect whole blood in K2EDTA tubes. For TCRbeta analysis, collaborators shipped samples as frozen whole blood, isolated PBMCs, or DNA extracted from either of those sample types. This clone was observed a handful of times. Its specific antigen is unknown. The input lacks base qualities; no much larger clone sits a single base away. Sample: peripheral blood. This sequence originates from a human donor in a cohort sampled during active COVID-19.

The DNA reads TGTGCCAGCAGTAAGGACAGGGTTAGATCCAATGAGCAGTTCTTC. Its protein reads: CASSKDRVRSNEQFF. The V and J genes are TRBV2 and TRBJ2-1; TRBD1 matches 8 bases in the middle. The CDR3 holds 15 amino acids from the cysteine to the phenylalanine. The kept DNA is CDR3 alone, 45 bases in frame from the first base. Looking up the germline V gene yields CDR1 SNHLY and CDR2 FYNNEI. Germline trimming amounts to 5 bases on V and 6 bases on J, with 9 as the count of junction bases outside the gene matches.